A selection of T cell receptor beta chains follows, all from one sample in a study of T cells in localized non-small cell lung cancer. TCRdb's copy holds only in-frame clones and misses some; the assay was immunoSEQ multiplex PCR. The data hold over 25,000 clones, with roughly 86% observed a single time. The sequenced sample was peripheral blood, obtained before any cancer treatment. The receptors were gathered from a male donor aged 60 or over with stage I lung adenocarcinoma. Each CDR3 is given with its conserved first and last residue. D genes are given only for firm matches. Size is stated for part of the rows, as once, few or many counts, or as a class when the clone is expanded.

j_call cdr3_length v_call d_call clone_size cdr3_aa cdr3_nt
TRBJ2-7 15 TRBV6-5 TRBD1 once CASTTRGQGSNEQYF TGTGCCAGCACTACCCGCGGACAGGGCTCGAACGAGCAGTACTTC
TRBJ2-5 14 TRBV28 NA NA CASSTTGTQGTQYF TGTGCCAGCAGCACAACCGGGACCCAAGGGACCCAGTACTTC
TRBJ2-5 14 TRBV6-1 TRBD1 NA CASSGNGQGETQYF TGTGCCAGCAGCGGAAATGGACAGGGCGAGACCCAGTACTTC
TRBJ2-3 14 TRBV4-3 TRBD2 NA CASSDSGGADTQYF TGCGCCAGCAGCGATAGCGGGGGCGCGGATACGCAGTATTTT
TRBJ1-1 12 TRBV29-1 NA NA CSSHRANTEAFF TGCAGCTCTCACAGGGCGAACACTGAAGCTTTCTTT
TRBJ1-1 15 TRBV18 NA once CASSPLRTDNTEAFF TGTGCCAGCTCACCCCTTCGGACAGATAACACTGAAGCTTTCTTT
TRBJ2-5 14 TRBV28 TRBD2 NA CASSSPWGGETQYF TGTGCCAGCAGTTCCCCTTGGGGGGGGGAGACCCAGTACTTC
TRBJ2-7 14 TRBV5-8 TRBD2 NA CASSTTSGGAEQYF TGTGCCAGCAGCACAACTAGCGGGGGGGCCGAGCAGTACTTC
TRBJ2-7 16 TRBV6-1 TRBD1 NA CASSQAGATGGYEQYF TGTGCCAGCAGTCAAGCAGGGGCAACAGGGGGCTACGAGCAGTACTTC
TRBJ2-3 11 TRBV11-3 NA NA CAPGDQDTQYF TGTGCCCCCGGGGACCAAGATACGCAGTATTTT
TRBJ2-3 15 TRBV6-1 TRBD1 NA CASSADRGRIDTQYF TGTGCCAGCAGTGCAGACAGGGGTCGTATAGATACGCAGTATTTT
TRBJ2-1 15 TRBV7-2 NA NA CASSPSGSSYNEQFF TGTGCCAGCAGCCCCTCGGGGAGCTCCTACAATGAGCAGTTCTTC
TRBJ2-1 17 TRBV7-2 NA NA CASSLALMSVGRNEQFF TGTGCCAGCAGCTTAGCGCTAATGTCGGTAGGTAGAAATGAGCAGTTCTTC
TRBJ1-2 14 TRBV28 NA few CASTQLDSNYGYTF TGTGCCAGCACCCAGCTGGATTCTAACTATGGCTACACCTTC
TRBJ2-3 17 TRBV2 TRBD2 NA CASSEWASGGSTDTQYF TGTGCCAGCAGTGAATGGGCTAGCGGGGGTAGCACAGATACGCAGTATTTT
TRBJ1-2 12 TRBV7-2 NA NA CASSLQGYGYTF TGTGCCAGCAGCTTACAGGGGTATGGCTACACCTTC
TRBJ1-5 12 TRBV2 NA few CASDAGNQPQHF TGTGCCAGCGATGCCGGCAATCAGCCCCAGCATTTT
TRBJ2-3 15 TRBV5-4 NA NA CASSLEQAPHNTQYF TGTGCCAGCAGCTTGGAGCAAGCGCCTCATAATACGCAGTATTTT
TRBJ1-1 13 TRBV2 NA NA CASSEGENTEAFF TGTGCCAGCAGTGAGGGAGAAAACACTGAAGCTTTCTTT
TRBJ1-1 16 TRBV4-3 TRBD1 NA CASSPLLTGMNTEAFF TGCGCCAGCAGCCCTCTACTGACAGGGATGAACACTGAAGCTTTCTTT
TRBJ1-1 13 TRBV18 NA NA CASSAGTNTEAFF TGTGCCAGCTCAGCAGGTACGAACACTGAAGCTTTCTTT
TRBJ2-7 11 TRBV6-6 NA NA CASSTNYEQYF TGTGCCAGCAGCACTAACTACGAGCAGTACTTC
TRBJ2-3 15 TRBV5-1 NA NA CASSLEGIRADTQYF TGCGCCAGCAGCTTGGAGGGCATAAGGGCAGATACGCAGTATTTT
TRBJ2-2 13 TRBV7-9 NA NA CASSKQNTGELFF TGTGCCAGCAGTAAGCAGAACACCGGGGAGCTGTTTTTT
TRBJ1-5 15 TRBV15 NA NA CATSRLGQSNQPQHF TGTGCCACCAGCAGATTAGGACAGAGCAATCAGCCCCAGCATTTT
TRBJ1-6 17 TRBV18 NA NA CASSPAVSRLNNSPLHF TGTGCCAGCTCACCTGCAGTCTCACGACTTAATAATTCACCCCTCCACTTT
TRBJ2-5 14 TRBV7-2 NA NA CASSLGTSGETQYF TGTGCCAGCAGCTTAGGGACGTCCGGAGAGACCCAGTACTTC
TRBJ1-2 14 TRBV19 NA NA CASSIDFRGFGYTF TGTGCCAGTAGTATAGATTTCAGGGGCTTTGGCTACACCTTC
TRBJ1-3 15 TRBV30 NA NA CAWSGGISSGNTIYF TGTGCCTGGAGTGGGGGAATCAGCTCTGGAAACACCATATATTTT
TRBJ2-7 15 TRBV28 TRBD1 NA CASSSPGQLSYEQYF TGTGCCAGCAGTTCGCCGGGACAGCTCTCCTACGAGCAGTACTTC
TRBJ1-1 11 TRBV7-2 TRBD1 NA CASSTDRAAFF TGTGCCAGCAGCACGGACAGGGCAGCTTTCTTT
TRBJ1-2 15 TRBV6-1 TRBD1 NA CASSHWDSPRDGYTF TGTGCCAGCAGTCATTGGGACAGCCCTAGGGATGGCTACACCTTC
TRBJ2-7 15 TRBV4-2 NA NA CASSQTGGSSYEQYF TGTGCCAGCAGCCAAACGGGGGGCAGCTCCTACGAGCAGTACTTC
TRBJ2-7 14 TRBV5-1 NA NA CASSLVVQPYEQYF TGCGCCAGCAGCTTGGTCGTACAGCCCTACGAGCAGTACTTC
TRBJ2-5 15 TRBV6-6 NA NA CASTLRGSPGETQYF TGTGCCAGCACCCTCCGTGGCTCCCCCGGGGAGACCCAGTACTTC
TRBJ1-2 15 TRBV4-1 NA NA CASSQDWGPTRGYTF TGCGCCAGCAGCCAAGATTGGGGACCGACGCGGGGCTACACCTTC
TRBJ2-1 15 TRBV19 TRBD2 NA CASRPLAGGINEQFF TGTGCCAGTAGACCCCTAGCGGGGGGAATTAATGAGCAGTTCTTC
TRBJ2-7 13 TRBV28 NA NA CASSTGTWLWQYF TGTGCCAGCAGTACCGGCACCTGGCTATGGCAGTACTTC
TRBJ2-6 17 TRBV2 NA NA CASSHFTDTKRANVLTF TGTGCCAGCAGTCATTTTACCGATACAAAGCGGGCCAACGTCCTGACTTTC
TRBJ1-2 15 TRBV28 NA NA CASSFYARAGNGYTF TGTGCCAGCAGTTTCTATGCTCGGGCCGGGAATGGCTACACCTTC
TRBJ2-7 15 TRBV6-5 NA NA CASSYSSGGLYEQYF TGTGCCAGCAGTTACTCATCGGGGGGCCTCTACGAGCAGTACTTC
TRBJ2-7 13 TRBV7-9 NA NA CASSLQYGYEQYF TGTGCCAGCAGCTTACAGTACGGCTACGAGCAGTACTTC
TRBJ1-1 13 TRBV7-3 TRBD1 NA CASSLIGGGEAFF TGTGCCAGCAGCTTAATAGGGGGCGGTGAAGCTTTCTTT
TRBJ2-1 14 TRBV30 NA NA CAWRTGGVYNEQFF TGTGCCTGGAGGACCGGGGGCGTCTACAATGAGCAGTTCTTC
TRBJ1-4 15 TRBV5-1 NA NA CASSSQQGTNEKLFF TGCGCCAGCAGCTCCCAGCAGGGGACTAATGAAAAACTGTTTTTT
TRBJ1-5 14 TRBV30 NA NA CAWSVSRGSQPQHF TGTGCCTGGAGTGTAAGCCGGGGGAGTCAGCCCCAGCATTTT
TRBJ1-5 13 TRBV2 NA NA CASNRDSNQPQHF TGTGCCAGCAATAGGGATAGCAATCAGCCCCAGCATTTT
TRBJ2-6 17 TRBV18 NA NA CASSPMRVGAGANVLTF TGTGCCAGCTCACCCATGAGGGTGGGAGCCGGGGCCAACGTCCTGACTTTC
TRBJ1-1 15 TRBV6-5 NA NA CASSYGAAMNTEAFF TGTGCCAGCAGTTACGGGGCGGCTATGAACACTGAAGCTTTCTTT
TRBJ1-3 16 TRBV5-1 NA few CASSISGQSSGNTIYF TGCGCCAGCAGCATATCCGGACAGAGCTCTGGAAACACCATATATTTT
TRBJ2-4 15 TRBV4-1 NA NA CASSEPGIAKNIQYF TGCGCCAGCAGCGAACCGGGGATAGCCAAAAACATTCAGTACTTC
TRBJ2-1 15 TRBV9 NA NA CASSVDGGAGNEQFF TGTGCCAGCAGCGTAGATGGCGGGGCGGGCAATGAGCAGTTCTTC
TRBJ2-7 14 TRBV5-1 NA NA CASTNGGVYYEQYF TGCGCCAGCACAAACGGGGGCGTTTACTACGAGCAGTACTTC
TRBJ2-1 13 TRBV6-5 TRBD2 NA CASSGPGGNEQFF TGTGCCAGCAGCGGGCCCGGGGGGAATGAGCAGTTCTTC
TRBJ2-3 17 TRBV7-6 TRBD2 NA CASSLHNSGVSTDTQYF TGTGCCAGCAGCTTGCACAATAGCGGGGTTAGCACAGATACGCAGTATTTT
TRBJ2-7 13 TRBV7-2 NA NA CASSLGVVREQYF TGTGCCAGCAGCTTAGGGGTAGTAAGGGAGCAGTACTTC
TRBJ1-2 15 TRBV5-1 NA NA CASSFIREGPHGYTF TGCGCCAGCAGCTTCATCCGGGAGGGGCCGCATGGCTACACCTTC
TRBJ2-2 15 TRBV27 NA NA CASTQGTQFTGELFF TGTGCCAGCACCCAGGGAACACAATTCACCGGGGAGCTGTTTTTT
TRBJ2-2 14 TRBV5-1 NA once CASSPVGSGGELFF TGCGCCAGCTCTCCTGTGGGGTCGGGCGGGGAGCTGTTTTTT
TRBJ1-1 13 TRBV29-1 TRBD1 few CSGSFTGGTEAFF TGCAGCGGCTCGTTTACAGGGGGCACTGAAGCTTTCTTT